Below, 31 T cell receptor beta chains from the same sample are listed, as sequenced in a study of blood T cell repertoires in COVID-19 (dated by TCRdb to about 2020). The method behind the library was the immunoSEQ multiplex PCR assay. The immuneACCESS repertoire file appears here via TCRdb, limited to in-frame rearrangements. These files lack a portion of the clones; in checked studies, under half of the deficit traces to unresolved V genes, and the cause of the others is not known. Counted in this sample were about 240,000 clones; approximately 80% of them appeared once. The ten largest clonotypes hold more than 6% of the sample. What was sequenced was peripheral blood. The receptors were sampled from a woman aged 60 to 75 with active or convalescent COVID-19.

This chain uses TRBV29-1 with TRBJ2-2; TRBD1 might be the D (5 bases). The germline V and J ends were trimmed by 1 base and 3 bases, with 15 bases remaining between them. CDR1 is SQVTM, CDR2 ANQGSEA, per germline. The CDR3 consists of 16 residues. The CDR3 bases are TGCAGCGTTGAAGGAATGGCAGGGCACGACACCGGGGAGCTGTTTTTT. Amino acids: CSVEGMAGHDTGELFF.

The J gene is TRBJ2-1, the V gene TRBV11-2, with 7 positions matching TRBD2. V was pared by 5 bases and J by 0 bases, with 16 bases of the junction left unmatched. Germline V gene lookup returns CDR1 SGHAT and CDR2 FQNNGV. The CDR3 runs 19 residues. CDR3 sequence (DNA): TGTGCCAGCAGCCCCATAGGGAGGGATCCCCGGAGCTCCTACAATGAGCAGTTCTTC. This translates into CASSPIGRDPRSSYNEQFF.

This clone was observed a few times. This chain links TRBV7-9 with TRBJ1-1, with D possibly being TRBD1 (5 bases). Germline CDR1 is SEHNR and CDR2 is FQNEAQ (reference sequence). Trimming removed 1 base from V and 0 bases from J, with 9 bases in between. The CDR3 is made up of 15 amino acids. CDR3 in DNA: TGTGCCAGCAGCTTAGGGACACAGATGAACACTGAAGCTTTCTTT. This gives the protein CASSLGTQMNTEAFF.

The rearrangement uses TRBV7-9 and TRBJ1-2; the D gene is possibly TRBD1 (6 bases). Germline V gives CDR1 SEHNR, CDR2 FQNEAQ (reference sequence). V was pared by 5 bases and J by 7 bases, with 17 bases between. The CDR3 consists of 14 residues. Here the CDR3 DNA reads TGTGCCAGCAGCCCCCGGGGACAACTCCGTGGCTACACCTTC. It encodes CASSPRGQLRGYTF.

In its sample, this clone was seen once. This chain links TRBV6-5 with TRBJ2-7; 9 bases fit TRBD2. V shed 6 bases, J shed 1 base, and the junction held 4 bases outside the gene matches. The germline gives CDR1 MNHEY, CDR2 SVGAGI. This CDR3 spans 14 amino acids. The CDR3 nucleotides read TGTGCCAGCAGACGGACTAGCGCATCCTACGAGCAGTACTTC. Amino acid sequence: CASRRTSASYEQYF.

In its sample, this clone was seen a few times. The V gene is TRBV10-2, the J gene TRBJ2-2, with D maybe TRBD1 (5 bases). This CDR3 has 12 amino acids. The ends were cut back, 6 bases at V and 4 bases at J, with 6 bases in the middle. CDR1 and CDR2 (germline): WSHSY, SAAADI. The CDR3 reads CASRGLTGELFF. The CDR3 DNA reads TGCGCCAGCAGGGGGCTCACCGGGGAGCTGTTTTTT.

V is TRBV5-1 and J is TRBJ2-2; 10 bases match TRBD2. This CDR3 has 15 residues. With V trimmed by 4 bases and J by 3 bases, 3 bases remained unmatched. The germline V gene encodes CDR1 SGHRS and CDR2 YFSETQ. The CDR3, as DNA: TGCGCCAGCAGCACCGGGACTAGCGACACCGGGGAGCTGTTTTTT. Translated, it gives CASSTGTSDTGELFF. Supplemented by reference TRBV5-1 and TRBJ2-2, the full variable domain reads KAGVTQTPRYLIKTRGQQVTLSCSPISGHRSVSWYQQTPGQGLQFLFEYFSETQRNKGNFPGRFSGRQFSNSRSEMNVSTLELGDSALYLCASSTGTSDTGELFFGEGSRLTVL.

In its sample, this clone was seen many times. The CDR3 reads CSIRLLDPDRGKEYEQYF. The CDR3 nucleotides are TGCAGCATTCGACTGTTGGATCCCGACAGGGGGAAGGAGTACGAGCAGTACTTC. The rearrangement links TRBV29-1 to TRBJ2-7; 9 nucleotides align to TRBD1. This CDR3 has 18 amino acids. J gave up 4 bases and V 8 bases, and 24 bases lay outside the gene matches. The germline CDR1 and CDR2 sequences are SQVTM and ANQGSEA.

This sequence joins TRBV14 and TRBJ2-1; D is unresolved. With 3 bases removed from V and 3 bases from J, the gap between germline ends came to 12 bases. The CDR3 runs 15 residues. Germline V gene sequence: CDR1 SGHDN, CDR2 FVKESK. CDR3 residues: CASSQSEVYYNEQFF. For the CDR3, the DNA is TGTGCCAGCAGCCAGAGTGAAGTTTACTACAATGAGCAGTTCTTC.

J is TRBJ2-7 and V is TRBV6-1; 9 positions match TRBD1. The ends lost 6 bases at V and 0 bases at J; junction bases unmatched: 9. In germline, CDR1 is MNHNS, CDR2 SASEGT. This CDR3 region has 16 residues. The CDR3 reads CASREHTGGLSYEQYV. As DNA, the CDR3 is TGTGCCAGCAGAGAACATACAGGGGGCCTCTCCTACGAGCAGTACGTC.

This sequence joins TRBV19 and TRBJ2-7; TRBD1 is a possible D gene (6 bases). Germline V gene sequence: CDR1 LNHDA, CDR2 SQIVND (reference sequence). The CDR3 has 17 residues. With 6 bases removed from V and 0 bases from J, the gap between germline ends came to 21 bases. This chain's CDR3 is CASREAGVPAGSYEQYF. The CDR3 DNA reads TGTGCCAGTAGAGAGGCAGGGGTACCCGCTGGCTCCTACGAGCAGTACTTC.

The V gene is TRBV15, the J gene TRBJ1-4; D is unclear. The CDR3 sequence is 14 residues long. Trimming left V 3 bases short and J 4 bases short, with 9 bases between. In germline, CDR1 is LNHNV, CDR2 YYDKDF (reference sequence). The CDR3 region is CATSSRRINEKLFF. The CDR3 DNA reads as TGTGCCACCAGCAGCCGGCGGATTAATGAAAAACTGTTTTTT.

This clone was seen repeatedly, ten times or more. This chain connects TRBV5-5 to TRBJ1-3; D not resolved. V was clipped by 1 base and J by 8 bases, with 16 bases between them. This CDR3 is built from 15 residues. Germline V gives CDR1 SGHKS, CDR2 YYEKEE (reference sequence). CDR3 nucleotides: TGTGCCAGCAGCTTGAACCAGTGGGAGCGAGACACCATATATTTT. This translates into CASSLNQWERDTIYF.

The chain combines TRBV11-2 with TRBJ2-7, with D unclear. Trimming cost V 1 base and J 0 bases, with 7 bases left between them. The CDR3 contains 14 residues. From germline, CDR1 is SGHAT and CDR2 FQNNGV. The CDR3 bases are TGTGCCAGCAGCTTAGTAGCCTTCTCCTACGAGCAGTACTTC. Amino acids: CASSLVAFSYEQYF.

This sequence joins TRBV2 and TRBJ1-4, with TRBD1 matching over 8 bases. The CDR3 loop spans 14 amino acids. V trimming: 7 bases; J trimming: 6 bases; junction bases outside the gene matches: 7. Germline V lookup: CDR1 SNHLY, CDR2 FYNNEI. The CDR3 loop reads CASIPDRGDEKLFF. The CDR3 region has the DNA TGTGCCAGCATACCCGACAGGGGCGATGAAAAACTGTTTTTT.

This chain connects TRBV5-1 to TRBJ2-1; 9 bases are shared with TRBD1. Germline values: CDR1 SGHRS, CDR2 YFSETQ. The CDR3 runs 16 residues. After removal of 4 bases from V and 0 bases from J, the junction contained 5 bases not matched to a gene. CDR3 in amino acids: CASSLGQGLSYNEQFF. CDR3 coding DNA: TGCGCCAGCAGCCTGGGACAGGGCCTCTCCTACAATGAGCAGTTCTTC.

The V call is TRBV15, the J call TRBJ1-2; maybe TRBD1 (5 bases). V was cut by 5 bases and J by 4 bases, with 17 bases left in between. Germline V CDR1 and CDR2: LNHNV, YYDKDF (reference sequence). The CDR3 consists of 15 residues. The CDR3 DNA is TGTGCCACCAGCGCCGCGACAGCCGGCTTCTATGGCTACACCTTC. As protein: CATSAATAGFYGYTF.

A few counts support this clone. CDR3 in DNA: TGTGCCAGCAGCCCTGGACAGACAACTAATGAAAAACTGTTTTTT. It encodes CASSPGQTTNEKLFF. The chain has TRBV9 and TRBJ1-4; D is perhaps TRBD1 (6 bases). CDR3 length equals 15 residues. V was pared by 4 bases and J by 0 bases, with 10 bases between. Germline CDR1 and CDR2: SGDLS and YYNGEE.

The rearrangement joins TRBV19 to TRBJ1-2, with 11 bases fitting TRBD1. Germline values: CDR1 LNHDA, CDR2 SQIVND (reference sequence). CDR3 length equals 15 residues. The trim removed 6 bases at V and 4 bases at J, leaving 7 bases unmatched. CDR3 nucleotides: TGTGCCAGTAGCCCCGGGACAGGGGGACTCTATGGCTACACCTTC. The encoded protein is CASSPGTGGLYGYTF.

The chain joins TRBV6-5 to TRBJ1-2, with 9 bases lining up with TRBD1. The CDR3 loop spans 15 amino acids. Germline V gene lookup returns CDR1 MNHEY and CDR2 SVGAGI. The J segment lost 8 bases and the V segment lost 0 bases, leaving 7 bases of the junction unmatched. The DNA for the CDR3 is TGTGCCAGCAGTTACTCACGGACAGGGGAGGGGGGCTACACCTTC. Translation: CASSYSRTGEGGYTF.

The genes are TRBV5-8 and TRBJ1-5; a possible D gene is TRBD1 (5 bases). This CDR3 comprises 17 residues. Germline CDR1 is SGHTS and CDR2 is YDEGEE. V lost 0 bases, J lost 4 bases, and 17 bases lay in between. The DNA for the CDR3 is TGTGCCAGCAGCTTGGGTCTCAAGGGGCCCCTAAATCAGCCCCAGCATTTT. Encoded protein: CASSLGLKGPLNQPQHF.

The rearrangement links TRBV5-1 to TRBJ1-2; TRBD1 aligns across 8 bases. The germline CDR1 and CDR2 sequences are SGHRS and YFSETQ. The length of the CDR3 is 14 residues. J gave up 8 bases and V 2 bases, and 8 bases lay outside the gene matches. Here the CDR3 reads CASSFVQGAIGYTF. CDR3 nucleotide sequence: TGCGCCAGCAGCTTTGTCCAGGGGGCAATCGGCTACACCTTC.

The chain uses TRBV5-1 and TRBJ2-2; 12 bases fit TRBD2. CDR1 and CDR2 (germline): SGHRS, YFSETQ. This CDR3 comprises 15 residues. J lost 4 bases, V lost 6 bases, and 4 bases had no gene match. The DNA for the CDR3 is TGCGCCAGCACCGGACTAGCGGGATCCACCGGGGAGCTGTTTTTT. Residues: CASTGLAGSTGELFF.

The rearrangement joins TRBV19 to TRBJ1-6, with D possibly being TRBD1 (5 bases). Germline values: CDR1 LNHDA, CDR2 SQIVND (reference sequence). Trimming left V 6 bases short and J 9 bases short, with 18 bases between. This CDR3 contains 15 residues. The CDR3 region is CASRTDWGGGSPLHF. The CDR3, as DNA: TGTGCCAGTAGAACCGATTGGGGGGGAGGTTCACCCCTCCACTTT.

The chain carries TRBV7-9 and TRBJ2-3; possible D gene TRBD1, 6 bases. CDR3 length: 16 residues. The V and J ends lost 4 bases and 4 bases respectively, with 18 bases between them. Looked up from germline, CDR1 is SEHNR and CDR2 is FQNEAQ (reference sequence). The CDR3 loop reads CASSYTQGPPADTQYF. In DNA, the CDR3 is TGTGCCAGCAGCTATACACAGGGACCACCAGCAGATACGCAGTATTTT.

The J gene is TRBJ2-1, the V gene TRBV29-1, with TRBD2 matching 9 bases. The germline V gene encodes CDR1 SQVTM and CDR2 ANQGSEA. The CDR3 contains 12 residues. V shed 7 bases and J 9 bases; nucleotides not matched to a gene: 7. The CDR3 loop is CSAGSGGSEQFF. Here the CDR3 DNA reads TGCAGCGCCGGTAGCGGGGGCTCTGAGCAGTTCTTC.

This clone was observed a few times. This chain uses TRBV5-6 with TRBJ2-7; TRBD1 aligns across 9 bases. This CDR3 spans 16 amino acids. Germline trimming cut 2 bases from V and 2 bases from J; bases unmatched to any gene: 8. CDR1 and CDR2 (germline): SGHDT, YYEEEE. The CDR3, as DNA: TGTGCCAGCAGCTTCCTGGACAGGGGAATCGCCTACGAGCAGTACGTC. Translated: CASSFLDRGIAYEQYV.

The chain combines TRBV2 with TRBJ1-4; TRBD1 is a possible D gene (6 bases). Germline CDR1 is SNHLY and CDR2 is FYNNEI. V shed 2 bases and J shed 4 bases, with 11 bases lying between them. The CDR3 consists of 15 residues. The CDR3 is CASSESRQVNEKLFF. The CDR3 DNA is TGTGCCAGCAGTGAAAGCAGACAGGTTAATGAAAAACTGTTTTTT.

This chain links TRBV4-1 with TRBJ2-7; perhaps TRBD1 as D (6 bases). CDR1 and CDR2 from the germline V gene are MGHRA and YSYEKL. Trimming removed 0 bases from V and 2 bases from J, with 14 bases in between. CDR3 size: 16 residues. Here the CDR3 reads CASSQDLGAGTYEQYF. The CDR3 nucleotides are TGCGCCAGCAGCCAAGATCTGGGGGCTGGGACCTACGAGCAGTACTTC.

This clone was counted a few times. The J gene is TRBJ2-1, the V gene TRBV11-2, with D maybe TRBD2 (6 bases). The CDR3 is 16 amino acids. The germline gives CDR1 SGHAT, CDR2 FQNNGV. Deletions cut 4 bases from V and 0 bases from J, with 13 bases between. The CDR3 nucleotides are TGTGCCAGCAGCTCCATAGCGGAGAGCTCCTACAATGAGCAGTTCTTC. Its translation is CASSSIAESSYNEQFF.

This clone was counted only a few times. CDR3 region: CASSLDERRAYEQYF. The CDR3 nucleotides read TGTGCCAGCAGCTTAGATGAGCGGAGGGCCTACGAGCAGTACTTC. This chain uses TRBV7-8 with TRBJ2-7; D perhaps matches TRBD2 (6 bases). Trimming shortened V by 1 base and J by 2 bases, and 12 bases separated the two germline ends. Germline loops: CDR1 SGHVS, CDR2 FQNEAQ. The CDR3 runs to 15 residues.